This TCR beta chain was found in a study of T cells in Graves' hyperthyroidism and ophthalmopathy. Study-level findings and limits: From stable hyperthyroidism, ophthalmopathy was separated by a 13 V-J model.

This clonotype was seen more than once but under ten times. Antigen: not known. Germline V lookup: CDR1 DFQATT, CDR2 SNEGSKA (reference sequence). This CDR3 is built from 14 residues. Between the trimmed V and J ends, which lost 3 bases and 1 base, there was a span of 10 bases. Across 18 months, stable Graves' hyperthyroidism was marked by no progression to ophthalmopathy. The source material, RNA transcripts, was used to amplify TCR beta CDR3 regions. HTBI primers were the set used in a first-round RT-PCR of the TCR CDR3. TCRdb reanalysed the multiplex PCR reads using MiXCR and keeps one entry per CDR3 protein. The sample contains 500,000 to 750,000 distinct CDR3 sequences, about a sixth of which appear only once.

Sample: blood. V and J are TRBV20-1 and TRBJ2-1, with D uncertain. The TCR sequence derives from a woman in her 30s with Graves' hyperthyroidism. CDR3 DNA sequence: TGCAGTGCTAGTGTCCGAATTTCCTACAATGAGCAGTTCTTC. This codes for CSASVRISYNEQFF.